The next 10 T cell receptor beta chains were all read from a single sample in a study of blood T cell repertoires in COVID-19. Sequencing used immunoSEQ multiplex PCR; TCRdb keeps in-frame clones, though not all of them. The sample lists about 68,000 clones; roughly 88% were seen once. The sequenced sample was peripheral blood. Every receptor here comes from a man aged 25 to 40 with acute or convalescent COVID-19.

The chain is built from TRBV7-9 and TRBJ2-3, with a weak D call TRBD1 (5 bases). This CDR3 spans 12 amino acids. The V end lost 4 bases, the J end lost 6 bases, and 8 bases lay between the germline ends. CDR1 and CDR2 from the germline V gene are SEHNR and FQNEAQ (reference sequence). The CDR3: CASSSAGDTQYF. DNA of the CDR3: TGTGCCAGCAGCTCGGCAGGGGATACGCAGTATTTT.

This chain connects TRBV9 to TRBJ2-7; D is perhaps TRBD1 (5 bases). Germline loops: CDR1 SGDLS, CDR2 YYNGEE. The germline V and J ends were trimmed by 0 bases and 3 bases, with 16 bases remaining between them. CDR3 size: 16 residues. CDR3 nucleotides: TGTGCCAGCAGCGTAGAGGGCGCTCCAGGGAACTACGAGCAGTACTTC. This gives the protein CASSVEGAPGNYEQYF.

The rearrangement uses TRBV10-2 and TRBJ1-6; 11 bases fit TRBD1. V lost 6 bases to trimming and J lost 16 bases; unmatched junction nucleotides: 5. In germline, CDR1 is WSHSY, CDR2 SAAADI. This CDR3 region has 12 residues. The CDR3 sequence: CASSEGDRGLHF. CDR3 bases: TGCGCCAGCAGCGAGGGGGACAGGGGGCTCCACTTT.

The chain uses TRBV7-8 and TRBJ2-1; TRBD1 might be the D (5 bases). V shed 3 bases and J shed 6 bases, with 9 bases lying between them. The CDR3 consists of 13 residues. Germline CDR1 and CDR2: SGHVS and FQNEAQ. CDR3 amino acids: CASSFVGANEQFF. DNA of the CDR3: TGTGCCAGCAGCTTCGTAGGGGCCAATGAGCAGTTCTTC.

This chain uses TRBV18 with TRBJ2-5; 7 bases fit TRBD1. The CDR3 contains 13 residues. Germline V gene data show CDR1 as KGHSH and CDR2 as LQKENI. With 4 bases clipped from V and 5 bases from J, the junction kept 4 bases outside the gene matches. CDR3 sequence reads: CASSQGALETQYF. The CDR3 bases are TGTGCCAGCTCACAGGGGGCGCTTGAGACCCAGTACTTC. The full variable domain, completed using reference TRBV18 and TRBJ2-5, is NAGVMQNPRHLVRRRGQEARLRCSPMKGHSHVYWYRQLPEEGLKFMVYLQKENIIDESGMPKERFSAEFPKEGPSILRIQQVVRGDSAAYFCASSQGALETQYFGPGTRLLVL.

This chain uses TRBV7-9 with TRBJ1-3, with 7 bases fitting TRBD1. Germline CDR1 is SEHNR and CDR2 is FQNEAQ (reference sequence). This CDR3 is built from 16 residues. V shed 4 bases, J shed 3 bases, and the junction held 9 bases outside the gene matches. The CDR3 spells CASSSIGQALGNTIYF. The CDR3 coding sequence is TGTGCCAGCAGCTCAATAGGACAGGCTCTTGGAAACACCATATATTTT.

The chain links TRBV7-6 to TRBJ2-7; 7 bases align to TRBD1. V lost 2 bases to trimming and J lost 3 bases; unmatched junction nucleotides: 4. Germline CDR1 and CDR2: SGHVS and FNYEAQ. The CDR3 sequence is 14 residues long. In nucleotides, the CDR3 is TGTGCCAGCAGCTTAAGGGACAGCCTCTACGAGCAGTACTTC. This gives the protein CASSLRDSLYEQYF.

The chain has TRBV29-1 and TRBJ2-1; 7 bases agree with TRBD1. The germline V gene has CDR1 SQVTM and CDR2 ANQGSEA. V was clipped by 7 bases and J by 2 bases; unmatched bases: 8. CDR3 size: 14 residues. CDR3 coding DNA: TGCAGCGCCGTTGACAGGGAGACCTACAATGAGCAGTTCTTC. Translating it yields CSAVDRETYNEQFF.

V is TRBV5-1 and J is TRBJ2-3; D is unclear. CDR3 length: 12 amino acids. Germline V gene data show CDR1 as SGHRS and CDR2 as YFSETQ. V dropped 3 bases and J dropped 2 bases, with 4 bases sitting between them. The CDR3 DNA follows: TGCGCCAGCAGCTCCAACACAGATACGCAGTATTTT. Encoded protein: CASSSNTDTQYF.

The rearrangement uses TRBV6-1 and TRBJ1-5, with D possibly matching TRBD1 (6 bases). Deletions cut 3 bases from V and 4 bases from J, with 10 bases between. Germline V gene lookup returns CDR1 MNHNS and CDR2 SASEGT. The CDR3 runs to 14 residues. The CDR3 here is CASSDGRGNQPQHF. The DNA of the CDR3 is TGTGCCAGCAGTGATGGCAGGGGTAATCAGCCCCAGCATTTT.